The text below deals with one T cell receptor beta chain. This sample is part of a study of T cell changes during pregnancy in multiple sclerosis. Data came from immunoSEQ multiplex PCR; TCRdb stores just in-frame clones and leaves some out. The sample has around 80,000 clones; 92% are singletons. Germline loops: CDR1 GTSNPN, CDR2 SVGIG (reference sequence). The CDR3 runs to 17 residues. Trimming at V came to 4 bases and at J to 0 bases, leaving 10 bases not matched to a gene. The rearrangement uses TRBV30 and TRBJ2-4; 9 nucleotides align to TRBD2. This TCR was recovered from a female donor with multiple sclerosis, enrolled in a pregnancy study. This specimen was peripheral blood, taken before pregnancy. The CDR3 nucleotides read TGTGCCTGGAAAGTCGGTAGCGGGGGACTAGCCAAAAACATTCAGTACTTC. Its protein is CAWKVGSGGLAKNIQYF.